This T cell receptor beta chain was found in a study of spatial heterogeneity in lung cancer. Study-level points and caveats: Counts of expanded alpha and beta TCRs within tumors tracked the tumor nonsynonymous mutation count.

Time point in this sample: sample taken at primary tumor resection. Unsorted whole RNA from tumor, nontumor lung or frozen PBMC underwent sequencing. TCRdb processed the 5' RACE reads anew with MiXCR; each CDR3 protein has one entry. Of about 27,000 distinct CDR3 sequences listed, around 6.5% are singletons. Germline lookup yields CDR1 DFQATT and CDR2 SNEGSKA (reference sequence). The CDR3 sequence is 16 residues long. V was clipped by 6 bases and J by 6 bases, with 27 bases between them. Note on this clonotype: No antigen is known for it.

The sample in question was lung tumor tissue, obtained at surgery. The chain links TRBV20-1 to TRBJ2-7; D might be TRBD1 (6 bases). This clonotype was sampled from a male donor with early-stage non-small cell lung cancer. The CDR3 DNA follows: TGCAGTGCCCCCCTTCCGGCAGGGGCTATTGAAGGCGAGCAGTACTTC. Translation gives CSAPLPAGAIEGEQYF.